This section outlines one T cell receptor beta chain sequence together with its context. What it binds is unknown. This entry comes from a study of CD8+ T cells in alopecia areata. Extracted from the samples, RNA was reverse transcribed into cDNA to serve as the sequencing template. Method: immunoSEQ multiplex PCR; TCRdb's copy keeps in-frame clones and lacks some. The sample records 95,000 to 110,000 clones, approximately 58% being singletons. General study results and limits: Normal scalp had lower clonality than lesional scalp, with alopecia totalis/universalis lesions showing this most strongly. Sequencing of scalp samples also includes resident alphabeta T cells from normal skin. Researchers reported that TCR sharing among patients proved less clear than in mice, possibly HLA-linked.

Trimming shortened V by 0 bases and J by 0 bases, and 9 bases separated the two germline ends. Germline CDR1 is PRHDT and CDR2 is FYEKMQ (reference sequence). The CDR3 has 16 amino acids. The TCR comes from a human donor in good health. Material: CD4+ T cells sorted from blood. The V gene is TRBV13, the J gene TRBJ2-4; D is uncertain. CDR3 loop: CASSLGKILAKNIQYF. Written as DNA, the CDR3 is TGTGCCAGCAGCTTAGGGAAGATCCTAGCCAAAAACATTCAGTACTTC.